This passage covers 18 T cell receptor beta chains from one sample sequenced in a study of blood T cells in healthy people across ages. Next came a second PCR, run for about 7 to 12 cycles, which used a sample-barcoded 5' primer along with a J-beta primer mix. TCRdb reprocessed the 5' RACE reads via MiXCR and lists one record per CDR3 protein. The data hold roughly 1,800,000 distinct CDR3 sequences, with roughly 52% observed a single time. Sequencing used blood. These receptors were obtained from a woman between 35 and 50 years old in good health.

The rearrangement links TRBV5-1 to TRBJ2-5; 11 nucleotides align to TRBD1. Germline assignment: CDR1 SGHRS and CDR2 YFSETQ. This CDR3 has 16 amino acids. The V segment lost 0 bases and the J segment 4 bases; nucleotides outside the gene matches: 5. CDR3 region: CASSLGPGQGGETQYF. CDR3 in DNA: TGCGCCAGCAGCTTGGGACCGGGACAGGGGGGAGAGACCCAGTACTTC.

V usage is TRBV29-1 and J usage is TRBJ2-1; TRBD2 matches at 7 bases. After removal of 1 base from V and 8 bases from J, the junction contained 5 bases not matched to a gene. Germline V gene lookup returns CDR1 SQVTM and CDR2 ANQGSEA. The CDR3 totals 13 residues. The DNA of the CDR3 is TGCAGCGTTGAAGCTAGGACTAGGGATGAGCAGTTCTTC. Its translation: CSVEARTRDEQFF.

The chain recombines TRBV27 with TRBJ1-5; D not resolved. Per the germline V gene, CDR1 is MNHEY and CDR2 is SMNVEV (reference sequence). The CDR3 loop spans 12 amino acids. The V and J ends lost 5 bases and 3 bases respectively, with 5 bases between them. This chain's CDR3 is CASSKLNQPQHF. The DNA of the CDR3 is TGTGCCAGCAGTAAACTCAATCAGCCCCAGCATTTT.

J is TRBJ2-3 and V is TRBV28, with no clear D. CDR3 length equals 13 residues. Germline lookup yields CDR1 MDHEN and CDR2 SYDVKM. V gave up 6 bases and J gave up 6 bases, with 13 bases separating them. CDR3 bases: TGTGCCAGCAGCCCGAATCCGATGGATACGCAGTATTTT. Its protein is CASSPNPMDTQYF.

V gene TRBV20-1 combines with J gene TRBJ2-5; 11 bases match TRBD2. The CDR3 sequence is 15 residues long. Trimming removed 1 base from V and 5 bases from J; junction bases left unmatched: 6. In germline, CDR1 is DFQATT, CDR2 SNEGSKA (reference sequence). The CDR3 sequence: CSARGLAGGWETQYF. The CDR3 DNA is TGCAGTGCTAGAGGTCTAGCGGGGGGTTGGGAGACCCAGTACTTC.

The chain links TRBV7-2 to TRBJ2-5, with D possibly TRBD2 on 5 matching bases. CDR1 is SGHTA, CDR2 FQGNSA, per germline. Between the trimmed V and J ends, which lost 1 base and 4 bases, there was a span of 13 bases. The CDR3 has 15 residues. Here the CDR3 reads CASSLVPLVGETQYF. The CDR3 DNA is TGTGCCAGCAGCTTAGTCCCACTAGTCGGAGAGACCCAGTACTTC.

The chain uses TRBV4-3 and TRBJ2-2; 9 nucleotides agree with TRBD1. CDR3 length: 16 residues. The germline V gene has CDR1 LGHNA and CDR2 YSLEER. The J segment lost 5 bases and the V segment lost 1 base, leaving 5 bases of the junction unmatched. CDR3 region: CASSQAGQGRTGELFF. CDR3 sequence (DNA): TGCGCCAGCAGCCAAGCCGGACAGGGGAGAACCGGGGAGCTGTTTTTT.

The rearrangement uses TRBV6-2 or TRBV6-3 and TRBJ1-5; D is undetermined. CDR3 size: 15 residues. The V and J ends lost 2 bases and 4 bases respectively, with 12 bases between them. CDR1 and CDR2 (germline): MNHEY, SVGEGT. The CDR3 is CASSYGEGWNQPQHF. In nucleotides, the CDR3 is TGTGCCAGCAGTTACGGCGAGGGCTGGAATCAGCCCCAGCATTTT.

The V call is TRBV24-1, the J call TRBJ2-3; D perhaps matches TRBD1 (5 bases). The germline V and J ends were trimmed by 0 bases and 3 bases, with 9 bases remaining between them. This CDR3 contains 15 residues. Germline V gene data show CDR1 as KGHDR and CDR2 as SFDVKD. CDR3 sequence: CATSDLRQGTDTQYF. CDR3 in DNA: TGTGCCACCAGTGATTTGCGGCAGGGTACAGATACGCAGTATTTT.

This sequence joins TRBV20-1 and TRBJ2-1, with 7 positions matching TRBD1. V was clipped by 5 bases and J by 0 bases; unmatched bases: 7. Germline-derived CDR1 and CDR2 are DFQATT and SNEGSKA (reference sequence). The CDR3 spans 15 residues. The CDR3 DNA is TGCAGTGCTCGAAGGGGGCAAGGCTCCTACAATGAGCAGTTCTTC. The encoded protein is CSARRGQGSYNEQFF.

In this sample, this clonotype turned up a few times. The chain is built from TRBV24-1 and TRBJ2-5, with D maybe TRBD1 (5 bases). Trimming pared 1 base from V and 7 bases from J, leaving 6 bases between. The CDR3 extends over 12 amino acids. Per germline, CDR1 KGHDR and CDR2 SFDVKD. The CDR3 DNA reads as TGTGCCACCAGTGATTTTCAGGGGACCCAGTACTTC. Protein sequence: CATSDFQGTQYF.

J is TRBJ2-1 and V is TRBV6-2 or TRBV6-3; 7 bases match TRBD2. The V segment lost 6 bases and the J segment 10 bases; nucleotides outside the gene matches: 9. CDR1 MNHEY and CDR2 SVGEGT come from the germline V gene. The CDR3 covers 13 residues. CDR3 protein: CASRTSGTTEQFF. In nucleotides, the CDR3 is TGTGCCAGCAGGACCTCCGGGACTACCGAGCAGTTCTTC.

The chain couples TRBV2 to TRBJ2-4; D perhaps matches TRBD2 (5 bases). V dropped 8 bases and J dropped 0 bases, with 8 bases sitting between them. The CDR3 has 13 amino acids. Germline CDR1 SNHLY, CDR2 FYNNEI. The CDR3 spells CASGAVAKNIQYF. The CDR3 nucleotides are TGTGCCAGCGGAGCGGTAGCCAAAAACATTCAGTACTTC.

DNA of the CDR3: TGTGCCAGCAGTTACTCCTCTCTAGAGGAGACCCAGTACTTC. Protein: CASSYSSLEETQYF. The V and J genes are TRBV6-5 and TRBJ2-7; no clear D gene. Gene TRBJ2-5 matches the end of the DNA better, so the J call may be wrong. The CDR3 totals 14 residues. CDR1 and CDR2 from the germline V gene are MNHEY and SVGAGI.

This clonotype occurred once. The chain uses TRBV2 and TRBJ2-7, with D possibly matching TRBD2 (7 bases). The V gene's germline CDR1 is SNHLY and CDR2 FYNNEI. The CDR3 loop spans 14 amino acids. Deletions cut 8 bases from V and 7 bases from J, with 21 bases between. For the CDR3, the DNA is TGTGCCAGCGAACGGGGGGCACAAAACAATGAGCAGTACTTC. Translated: CASERGAQNNEQYF.

J is TRBJ2-7 and V is TRBV7-2; D not resolved. The V end was cut by 5 bases, the J end by 0 bases, with 11 bases between. Germline V gene data show CDR1 as SGHTA and CDR2 as FQGNSA. This CDR3 contains 14 residues. The CDR3 DNA is TGTGCCAGCAGCGCGGACCTTGGCTCCTACGAGCAGTACTTC. As protein: CASSADLGSYEQYF.

This sequence joins TRBV6-5 and TRBJ2-1; no firm D call. The CDR3 is 15 residues long. Germline CDR1 reads MNHEY; CDR2 reads SVGAGI. V gave up 6 bases and J gave up 4 bases, with 16 bases separating them. CDR3 loop: CASRPRLGIYNEQFF. For the CDR3, the DNA is TGTGCCAGCAGGCCGCGGCTGGGGATTTACAATGAGCAGTTCTTC.

A remark on this clonotype: A read error may produce the germline difference seen at one junction end. J is TRBJ2-1 and V is TRBV9; 7 nucleotides agree with TRBD2. The CDR3 has 14 amino acids. From germline, CDR1 is SGDLS and CDR2 YYNGEE. Written as DNA, the CDR3 is TGTGCCAGCGGCGTAGCGGGTTCAAGCGGCGAGCAGTTCTTC. Amino acids: CASGVAGSSGEQFF.